The subject of this entry is one T cell receptor beta chain. These data belong to a study of control samples from healthy donors and cancer patients. Here immunoSEQ multiplex PCR was the method, and the copy in TCRdb shows in-frame clones only, minus some. This sample has 40,000 to 45,000 clones, with more than 65% found just once. This CDR3 comprises 14 residues. V was trimmed by 6 bases and J by 3 bases, leaving 15 bases between them. The V gene's germline CDR1 is MNHEY and CDR2 SVGAGI. The chain uses TRBV6-5 and TRBJ2-7, with D possibly matching TRBD2 (6 bases). This clonotype was obtained from a male donor with melanoma. Material: formalin-fixed, paraffin-embedded tissue. DNA for the CDR3: TGTGCCAGCAGGAGCCGGGACTCATACTACGAGCAGTACTTC. This translates into CASRSRDSYYEQYF.